This TCR beta chain is from a study of memory CD4+ T cells and cytomegalovirus serostatus (dated by TCRdb to 2018 to 2020). With respect to the entire study: The cohort comprised 33 healthy Belgian adults, 9 CMV seropositive and about 24 CMV seronegative. To replicate a published TCR-based CMV serostatus classifier, the researchers sequenced the CD4+ memory TCRbeta repertoires of a Belgian cohort whose cytomegalovirus serostatus was known. Paper-wide results and their limitations: The results were interpreted as suggesting that the CMV-associated TCR signature is largely present in the CD4+ memory repertoire. For predicting CMV serostatus, the median bootstrapped AUC was roughly 0.95 using the original framework and approximately 0.9 using a US-trained random forest. Among the 160 or so previously reported CMV-associated TCRbeta sequences, 67 showed up in the CD4+ memory repertoires, with each one found in between one and five individuals. The original-framework classifier achieved a median bootstrapped AUC of around 0.95 with a 95% CI of 0.76-1.00 on the Belgian cohort. Only CD4+CD45RO+ memory cells were sequenced, in contrast to the original study, in which naive and memory CD4+ and CD8+ populations were covered.

The Quick-DNA Microprep Kit was used to extract genomic DNA from the sorted cells. TCRbeta DNA was amplified with the immunoSEQ hsTCRbeta kit following the manufacturer's protocol. TCRbeta libraries were sequenced on an Illumina MiSeq instrument. The original pipeline was this. After out-of-frame sequences were removed, around 2,200,000 distinct TCRbeta sequences remained, averaging approximately 67,000 per individual. Each individual was scored according to the count of roughly 160 previously reported CMV-associated TCRbeta sequences and the total productive distinct TCRbeta count. A beta-binomial model was reimplemented in Python, and random forests from scikit-learn, run with default parameters, were trained on data from the US cohort. Classifier performance on the Belgian cohort was summarized as median AUC with percentile confidence intervals over 10,000 bootstrap iterations. The table was pulled from immuneACCESS by TCRdb, which kept in-frame rearrangements only. Such tables lose some clones; where checked, under half of the loss comes from unresolved V genes, and the rest has no known cause. V, J and clone size were drawn from that table, and D and trimming were deduced from the DNA. For this sample the table gives approximately 60,000 clones, of which about 81% were detected only once. The top ten hold roughly 1% of the sample.

A FACSAria II was used to sort memory CD4+ T cells, defined as single viable CD3+CD4+CD8-CD45RO+ cells. CMV serostatus was determined using a Roche Elecsys assay that detects serum IgG against CMV pp150, pp28, p38 and p52. After thawing, total CD4+ T cells were enriched by positive selection with CD4 magnetic microbeads. Samples originated from another study that specifically interrogated the CD4+ T cell memory repertoire. Peripheral blood mononuclear cells were isolated and cryopreserved following standard operating procedures; serum was stored at -80 °C. Staining used CD3-PerCP (BW264/56), CD4-APC (RPA-T4), CD45RO-PE (UCHT1) and CD8-Pacific Orange (3B5) antibodies, with Sytox blue excluding non-viable cells. In the case of this clone: The antigen it binds to is not known. Base quality data are lacking; no much larger clone is found one base away.

This clonotype originated in an adult in good health and CMV-seronegative. Sequencing input: memory CD4+ T cells from blood.

For the CDR3, the sequence is CASLRPPNTEAFF. In nucleotide form, the sequence is TGTGCCAGTCTCAGACCACCGAACACTGAAGCTTTCTTT. The receptor chain draws on TRBV6-6 and TRBJ1-1; there is no confident call for the D gene. Between the V and J ends, shortened by 9 bases and 1 base respectively, the junction contains 12 bases. The CDR3, from cysteine to phenylalanine, totals 13 residues. The kept DNA is CDR3 alone, 39 bases in frame from the first base. Sequences MNHNY (CDR1) and SVGAGI (CDR2) are obtained from the germline V gene (reference sequence).